These 18 T cell receptor beta chains were all obtained from the same sample, sequenced in a study of T-cell reconstitution after alpha-beta-depleted transplantation in children. Using unique molecular identifiers, the investigators prepared the TCRbeta library. TCRdb itself ran the PCR reads through MiXCR, one entry per CDR3 protein. The sample has 250,000 to 350,000 distinct CDR3 sequences, nearly 10% seen once. This specimen was PBMCs from the stem cell graft donor, taken from the stem cell graft. The receptors stem from a human donor who donated a stem cell graft to a child with SCID.

A few counts support this clonotype. The chain links TRBV3-1 to TRBJ1-1; D is unresolved. V lost 4 bases and J 1 base, leaving 7 bases between the germline ends. This CDR3 comprises 13 residues. Per the germline V gene, CDR1 is LGHDT and CDR2 is YNNKEL (reference sequence). The CDR3, as DNA: TGTGCCAGCAGCCGTGGGCGGAACACTGAAGCTTTCTTT. Translation gives CASSRGRNTEAFF.

This clonotype was seen ten or more times. The chain has TRBV11-2 and TRBJ2-5; a weak D match, TRBD2 (6 bases). This CDR3 comprises 17 residues. Germline values: CDR1 SGHAT, CDR2 FQNNGV. Trimming pared 6 bases from V and 1 base from J, leaving 21 bases between. This CDR3 is CASRPKRGAGIQETQYF. Here the CDR3 DNA reads TGTGCCAGCAGACCGAAACGCGGAGCGGGCATCCAAGAGACCCAGTACTTC.

This clonotype appeared a few times. The gene calls are TRBV27 and TRBJ2-5; possible D gene TRBD2, 5 bases. CDR3 length: 15 residues. Germline V lookup: CDR1 MNHEY, CDR2 SMNVEV (reference sequence). Trimming left V 3 bases short and J 0 bases short, with 11 bases between. CDR3 in amino acids: CASSLSGMYQETQYF. The CDR3 DNA reads as TGTGCCAGCAGTTTGTCCGGGATGTACCAAGAGACCCAGTACTTC.

The chain joins TRBV5-8 to TRBJ1-4, with TRBD1 as a possible D gene (5 bases). The germline gives CDR1 SGHTS, CDR2 YDEGEE. The CDR3 is 15 amino acids. The V gene lost 5 bases and the J gene lost 3 bases, with 14 bases spanning the gap. In DNA, the CDR3 is TGTGCCAGCAGATTCTCCAGGGTTGCTAATGAAAAACTGTTTTTT. Protein sequence: CASRFSRVANEKLFF.

This clonotype came up a few times. The V and J genes are TRBV2 and TRBJ1-1; 7 bases line up with TRBD1. The CDR3 runs to 14 residues. Trimming took 7 bases from V and 0 from J; bases not matched to a gene: 5. Germline loops: CDR1 SNHLY, CDR2 FYNNEI. CDR3 sequence reads: CASTTGRMNTEAFF. Here the CDR3 DNA reads TGTGCCAGCACGACAGGGCGGATGAACACTGAAGCTTTCTTT.

The chain links TRBV20-1 to TRBJ1-5, with 9 nucleotides matching TRBD1. CDR1 and CDR2 (germline): DFQATT, SNEGSKA (reference sequence). This CDR3 is 15 amino acids long. Germline trimming cut 5 bases from V and 4 bases from J; bases unmatched to any gene: 9. The chain's CDR3 is CSAPRSGQGNQPQHF. Written as DNA, the CDR3 is TGCAGTGCTCCAAGGAGCGGACAGGGGAATCAGCCCCAGCATTTT.

CDR3 amino acids: CAIRGDSFYEQFF. The CDR3 DNA is TGTGCCATCAGGGGGGACAGTTTCTATGAGCAGTTCTTC. The rearrangement joins TRBV10-3 to TRBJ2-1; 7 bases are a match to TRBD1. Germline V gives CDR1 ENHRY, CDR2 SYGVKD. The CDR3 length is 13 residues. With 6 bases clipped from V and 8 bases from J, the junction kept 7 bases outside the gene matches.

This clonotype was counted a single time. The chain joins TRBV6-2 or TRBV6-3 to TRBJ2-1, with 8 bases fitting TRBD1. Germline V lookup: CDR1 MNHEY, CDR2 SVGEGT. V was pared by 5 bases and J by 6 bases, with 9 bases of the junction left unmatched. The CDR3 has 15 residues. Here the CDR3 DNA reads TGTGCCAGCAGTCCTCAGGGGGCGTTGGGCAATGAGCAGTTCTTC. Protein product: CASSPQGALGNEQFF.

The chain employs TRBV7-9 and TRBJ2-6; 7 bases match TRBD1. The CDR3 has 16 amino acids. Germline loops: CDR1 SEHNR, CDR2 FQNEAQ (reference sequence). Trimming removed 8 bases from V and 1 base from J; junction bases left unmatched: 8. CDR3 nucleotide sequence: TGTGCCAGCCGGGACAGCGGAGGATCTGGGGCCAACGTCCTGACTTTC. Its protein product is CASRDSGGSGANVLTF.

The J gene is TRBJ2-7, the V gene TRBV3-1; D gene uncertain. Trimming stripped 3 bases from V and 3 bases from J, with 6 bases between. The length of the CDR3 is 12 residues. The germline CDR1 and CDR2 sequences are LGHDT and YNNKEL (reference sequence). CDR3 nucleotide sequence: TGTGCCAGCAGCCATACCAACTACGAGCAGTACTTC. It translates to CASSHTNYEQYF.

The CDR3 nucleotides are TGTGCCAGCAGTACTACAGGAGAGCAGTACTTC. Translated: CASSTTGEQYF. V is TRBV12-3 or TRBV12-4 and J is TRBJ2-7; possibly TRBD1 for D (5 bases). This CDR3 region has 11 residues. Trimming took off 5 bases at V and 7 bases at J, with 9 bases between the two ends.

The sample holds a few counts of this clonotype. The genes are TRBV7-3 and TRBJ2-6; the D is unclear. CDR1 is SGHTA and CDR2 is FQGTGA in the germline V gene. V was cut by 0 bases and J by 4 bases, with 13 bases left in between. The CDR3 runs 17 residues. The CDR3 region is CASSLTPPGSGANVLTF. In DNA form, the CDR3 reads TGTGCCAGCAGCTTAACGCCCCCCGGCTCCGGGGCCAACGTCCTGACTTTC.

This chain joins TRBV20-1 and TRBJ2-5, with TRBD2 matching over 9 bases. Trimming at V came to 4 bases and at J to 4 bases, leaving 1 base not matched to a gene. Germline values: CDR1 DFQATT, CDR2 SNEGSKA (reference sequence). The CDR3 is 12 residues long. The CDR3 is CSATTSGETQYF. CDR3 sequence (DNA): TGCAGTGCTACGACTAGCGGAGAGACCCAGTACTTC.

This clonotype was observed a single time. A much larger clone differs by one base, so this may be a read error. The chain uses TRBV25-1 and TRBJ1-2; 9 bases align to TRBD1. Germline CDR1 MGHDK, CDR2 SYGVNS. The CDR3 loop spans 13 amino acids. The CDR3 DNA is TGTGCCAGCGGACAGGGGTGGGGCTATTGCTACACCTTC. It is translated as CASGQGWGYCYTF.

V usage is TRBV12-3 or TRBV12-4 and J usage is TRBJ2-2; the match to TRBD2 covers 8 bases. V dropped 8 bases and J dropped 5; count of bases not matched to a gene: 4. This CDR3 comprises 13 residues. CDR3 sequence reads: CASDGGGTGELFF. The CDR3 region has the DNA TGTGCCAGCGACGGGGGGGGGACCGGGGAGCTGTTTTTT.

This clonotype has just a few counts. This chain links TRBV7-2 with TRBJ2-3; D uncertain. V lost 5 bases to trimming and J lost 5 bases, with 11 bases between them. This CDR3 is 13 amino acids long. The germline CDR1 and CDR2 sequences are SGHTA and FQGNSA. The CDR3 spells CASSRVTRDTQYF. For the CDR3, the DNA is TGTGCCAGCAGCCGCGTCACGCGAGATACGCAGTATTTT.

In its sample, this clonotype was seen a few times. The chain employs TRBV12-3 or TRBV12-4 and TRBJ2-2, with 9 bases identical to TRBD2. This CDR3 spans 16 amino acids. With 6 bases clipped from V and 5 bases from J, the junction kept 10 bases outside the gene matches. This chain's CDR3 is CASRPAGGPWTGELFF. Here the CDR3 DNA reads TGTGCCAGCAGGCCGGCGGGGGGGCCTTGGACCGGGGAGCTGTTTTTT.

This clonotype came up a few times. At one of its ends the junction is not consistent with the germline gene, which may arise from a read error. The rearrangement links TRBV7-7 to TRBJ2-5; 8 nucleotides align to TRBD2. The CDR3 has 14 amino acids. Germline loops: CDR1 SSHAT, CDR2 FNYEAQ (reference sequence). CDR3 coding DNA: TGTGCTAGCAGCCGTACGGGGGGGCCGGAGACCCAGTACTTC. This sequence encodes CASSRTGGPETQYF.